The clone carrying this T cell receptor (beta chain) was counted a few times. Its antigen is not known. The sample belongs to a study of neurological immune-mediated disorders. Study-wide findings and caveats: The most TCR clonal expansion was seen in HTLV-1-associated myelopathy, and the least was seen in multiple sclerosis, which fell below healthy controls.

2 million unsorted PBMCs were stored in RNAlater at -80 °C before RNA extraction. One entry per CDR3 protein, called by TCRdb with MiXCR from the 5' RACE reads. The repertoire holds 77,000 or so distinct CDR3 sequences, with roughly 9% as singletons. The CDR3 totals 14 residues. V was trimmed by 5 bases and J by 0 bases, leaving 8 bases between them. Germline assignment: CDR1 SEHNR and CDR2 FQNEAQ (reference sequence). Sequences were obtained from PBMCs. The gene calls are TRBV7-9 and TRBJ2-1, with D hard to call. The receptor was derived from a man in his fifties or sixties in good health. CDR3 coding DNA: TGTGCCAGCAGCCCACTGCGCTCCTACAATGAGCAGTTCTTC. As protein: CASSPLRSYNEQFF.